This TCR beta chain was identified during a study of radiotherapy plus CTLA-4 blockade in lung cancer. This CDR3 is built from 14 residues. From germline, CDR1 is LNHNV and CDR2 YYDKDF (reference sequence). V shed 5 bases and J shed 4 bases, with 14 bases lying between them. Sequencing was performed with immunoSEQ multiplex PCR; in TCRdb, only in-frame clones are kept and a portion is missing. The data show some 92,000 clones, 82% seen once. The sequenced sample was peripheral blood, obtained from a patient treated with radiotherapy plus ipilimumab. This sequence joins TRBV15 and TRBJ1-2, with TRBD1 as a possible D gene (5 bases). The sequence derives from a human donor with non-small cell lung cancer who had a partial response to radiotherapy plus ipilimumab. CDR3 nucleotide sequence: TGTGCCACCAGCCCAGGGCTAGACGTCTATGGCTACACCTTC. This encodes CATSPGLDVYGYTF. Full variable domain (rest looked up from reference TRBV15 and TRBJ1-2): DAMVIQNPRYQVTQFGKPVTLSCSQTLNHNVMYWYQQKSSQAPKLLFHYYDKDFNNEADTPDNFQSRRPNTSFCFLDIRSPGLGDTAMYLCATSPGLDVYGYTFGSGTRLTVV.